These 16 T cell receptor beta chains share one sample of origin, sequenced in a study of CD8 T cells in ankylosing spondylitis. Study-wide results and limits: Among TCR beta sequences, a motif of several highly homologous variants appeared characteristic of ankylosing spondylitis blood.

TCRdb called the 5' RACE reads again in MiXCR, with one record for every CDR3 protein. The sample carries about 480,000 distinct CDR3 sequences, roughly 15% recorded once. Which antigens these TCRs recognize remains unknown. Sequencing input: blood, either unsorted or a sorted T cell fraction (not recorded which). Every receptor here comes from a male donor with ankylosing spondylitis.

This clonotype has only a few counts. This chain links TRBV9 with TRBJ2-1; maybe TRBD2 (6 bases). The germline CDR1 and CDR2 sequences are SGDLS and YYNGEE. This CDR3 has 13 residues. Trimming stripped 3 bases from V and 7 bases from J, with 11 bases between. The CDR3 region is CASSGEVGNEQFF. CDR3 DNA sequence: TGTGCCAGCAGCGGGGAGGTCGGGAATGAGCAGTTCTTC.

This sequence joins TRBV3-1 and TRBJ2-1; the D gene is possibly TRBD2 (6 bases). Between the trimmed V and J ends, which lost 1 base and 4 bases, there was a span of 11 bases. The germline V gene has CDR1 LGHDT and CDR2 YNNKEL (reference sequence). CDR3 length equals 15 residues. The CDR3 nucleotides read TGTGCCAGCAGCCAAGGACTAGAGACTTACAATGAGCAGTTCTTC. It yields the protein CASSQGLETYNEQFF.

A few counts support this clonotype. The chain is built from TRBV7-2 and TRBJ1-1; possible D gene TRBD1, 6 bases. Per the germline V gene, CDR1 is SGHTA and CDR2 is FQGNSA. This CDR3 has 13 residues. The V and J ends lost 5 bases and 7 bases respectively, with 14 bases between them. The CDR3 reads CASSQFRQVEAFF. The CDR3 bases are TGTGCCAGCAGCCAATTCCGACAGGTTGAAGCTTTCTTT.

The chain has TRBV12-3 or TRBV12-4 and TRBJ2-5, with D tentatively TRBD2 (5 bases). V gave up 4 bases and J gave up 4 bases, with 16 bases separating them. The CDR3 is made up of 15 amino acids. CDR3 DNA: TGTGCCAGCAGTTATGAGGATTCTCGGGGAGAGACCCAGTACTTC. It yields the protein CASSYEDSRGETQYF.

The table lists this clonotype with many counts. The chain couples TRBV7-9 to TRBJ1-4; D is ambiguous. The V gene lost 2 bases and the J gene lost 5 bases, with 6 bases spanning the gap. The germline CDR1 and CDR2 sequences are SEHNR and FQNEAQ (reference sequence). The CDR3 spans 13 residues. CDR3 coding DNA: TGTGCCAGCAGCTTAAACGGGAATGAAAAACTGTTTTTT. It translates to CASSLNGNEKLFF. Drawing the rest from reference TRBV7-9 and TRBJ1-4, the complete variable domain is DTGVSQNPRHKITKRGQNVTFRCDPISEHNRLYWYRQTLGQGPEFLTYFQNEAQLEKSRLLSDRFSAERPKGSFSTLEIQRTEQGDSAMYLCASSLNGNEKLFFGSGTQLSVL.

The V gene is TRBV7-9, the J gene TRBJ2-1; 12 nucleotides align to TRBD2. The CDR3 is 16 residues long. Germline assignment: CDR1 SEHNR and CDR2 FQNEAQ (reference sequence). V was pared by 5 bases and J by 8 bases, with 10 bases of the junction left unmatched. The CDR3 sequence: CASSPLTSGGRDEQFF. The CDR3 nucleotides are TGTGCCAGCAGCCCCCTGACTAGCGGGGGCCGGGATGAGCAGTTCTTC.

The chain has TRBV7-2 and TRBJ2-1, with 9 bases fitting TRBD2. Germline CDR1 and CDR2: SGHTA and FQGNSA. V was pared by 4 bases and J by 4 bases, with 8 bases of the junction left unmatched. The CDR3 has 16 amino acids. CDR3 region: CASSSLGGGGYNEQFF. In nucleotides, the CDR3 is TGTGCCAGCAGCTCCCTTGGCGGGGGGGGTTACAATGAGCAGTTCTTC.

The CDR3 DNA sequence: TGTGCCAGCAGCCCCCCGGGTAGCGGGGGGCGCGGAGATACGCAGTATTTT. Its protein product is CASSPPGSGGRGDTQYF. V gene TRBV3-1 combines with J gene TRBJ2-3, with 10 bases lining up with TRBD2. The CDR3 is 17 amino acids. The germline gives CDR1 LGHDT, CDR2 YNNKEL (reference sequence). J was trimmed by 5 bases and V by 4 bases; bases with no gene match: 12.

In this sample, this clonotype turned up a few times. This chain uses TRBV19 with TRBJ2-7; D is perhaps TRBD1 or TRBD2 (6 bases each). V lost 8 bases and J lost 3, with 20 bases in between. This CDR3 is 15 amino acids long. Germline V gene lookup returns CDR1 LNHDA and CDR2 SQIVND (reference sequence). The CDR3 nucleotides are TGTGCCAGTCGTCCGGGGGAGACAGGAAGCTACGAGCAGTACTTC. Translated, it gives CASRPGETGSYEQYF. Filled out from reference TRBV19 and TRBJ2-7, the complete variable domain reads DGGITQSPKYLFRKEGQNVTLSCEQNLNHDAMYWYRQDPGQGLRLIYYSQIVNDFQKGDIAEGYSVSREKKESFPLTVTSAQKNPTAFYLCASRPGETGSYEQYFGPGTRLTVT.

This clonotype has only a few counts. The V and J genes are TRBV4-1 and TRBJ1-1; D remains unclear. Trimming pared 1 base from V and 1 base from J, leaving 10 bases between. Germline assignment: CDR1 MGHRA and CDR2 YSYEKL. CDR3 length: 15 amino acids. CDR3 sequence (DNA): TGCGCCAGCAGCCAAGGGCGGGTGGGGAACACTGAAGCTTTCTTT. Translated, it gives CASSQGRVGNTEAFF.

This clonotype was picked up a small number of times. The chain uses TRBV4-3 and TRBJ2-2; D is unclear. CDR3 length: 13 amino acids. The germline CDR1 and CDR2 sequences are LGHNA and YSLEER. Trimming shortened V by 1 base and J by 6 bases, and 6 bases separated the two germline ends. The CDR3 sequence: CASSQAGAGELFF. The CDR3 coding sequence is TGCGCCAGCAGCCAAGCAGGCGCCGGGGAGCTGTTTTTT.

This clonotype turned up a few times. The V and J genes are TRBV5-6 and TRBJ2-7, with D possibly TRBD1 on 6 matching bases. V shed 2 bases and J shed 5 bases, with 17 bases lying between them. CDR1 is SGHDT, CDR2 YYEEEE, per germline. The CDR3 length is 15 residues. The CDR3 region has the DNA TGTGCCAGCAGCTTCATGGGCCAGGGGCTCCACGAGCAGTACTTC. Its translation: CASSFMGQGLHEQYF.

This clonotype was seen a single time. J is TRBJ2-3 and V is TRBV20-1; TRBD2 is a possible D gene (6 bases). This CDR3 has 13 amino acids. The germline V gene encodes CDR1 DFQATT and CDR2 SNEGSKA (reference sequence). Here the CDR3 DNA reads TGCAGCCCGGGACTGTCTAGCACAGATACGCAGTATTTT. Translation: CSPGLSSTDTQYF.

The chain carries TRBV7-3 and TRBJ2-2; possible D gene TRBD2, 7 bases. The CDR3 extends over 17 amino acids. The germline V gene has CDR1 SGHTA and CDR2 FQGTGA. V was pared by 5 bases and J by 0 bases, with 16 bases between. CDR3 nucleotides: TGTGCCAGCAGCCGGGGGGCGGGGCCCTCGAACACCGGGGAGCTGTTTTTT. Translated, it gives CASSRGAGPSNTGELFF.

A few counts support this clonotype. The chain links TRBV12-3 or TRBV12-4 to TRBJ1-4; 8 bases are a match to TRBD1. The CDR3 is made up of 14 amino acids. Trimming removed 6 bases from V and 7 bases from J; junction bases left unmatched: 7. CDR3 DNA: TGTGCCAGCAGCCGACAGGGGATTATTGAAAAACTGTTTTTT. This codes for CASSRQGIIEKLFF.

The chain combines TRBV6-1 with TRBJ2-7, with D perhaps matching TRBD2 (5 bases). CDR1 MNHNS and CDR2 SASEGT come from the germline V gene. The CDR3 sequence is 14 residues long. The V gene lost 6 bases and the J gene lost 3 bases, with 15 bases spanning the gap. The CDR3 sequence: CASSAPTTNYEQYF. The CDR3 coding sequence is TGTGCCAGCAGCGCTCCCACGACTAACTACGAGCAGTACTTC.